The T cell receptor (beta chain) described here comes from a study of response to subunit inactivated influenza vaccine. Regarding the study as a whole: Each seasonal influenza vaccination, the authors suggested, recruits few new T cells.

TCRdb itself ran the RT-PCR reads through MiXCR, one entry per CDR3 protein. The sample holds about 620,000 distinct CDR3 sequences, 12% seen once. Note on this clonotype: The antigen is not known.

The germline CDR1 and CDR2 sequences are LGHNA and YNFKEQ. Losses at the gene ends were 3 bases for V and 5 bases for J; bases not matched to a gene: 9. There are 19 residues in the CDR3. The sample in question was PBMCs from blood, obtained on the day of vaccination. The V call is TRBV4-2, the J call TRBJ2-2; 16 bases align to TRBD2. The source of this sequence is a man over 45 who received an inactivated influenza vaccine. CDR3 in amino acids: CASSQAGTSGRASTGELFF. The CDR3 DNA follows: TGTGCCAGCAGCCAGGCTGGGACTAGCGGGAGGGCGTCTACCGGGGAGCTGTTTTTT.